This TCR beta chain was profiled in a study of CD8 T cells in Susac syndrome. Study-wide findings and caveats: The authors acknowledged that the study's TCR sequencing and HLA analysis involved relatively few individuals. Across the total CD8+ repertoires, 15 to 20 Susac-specific public clones were detected, and across the CD8+ TEMRA repertoires, four to six such clones were detected.

After removal of 6 bases from V and 2 bases from J, the junction contained 6 bases not matched to a gene. This CDR3 comprises 15 residues. Details on this clonotype: The antigen remains unidentified.

cDNA came from roughly 0.5 to 1 ug RNA primed by random hexamers. One entry per CDR3 protein, called by TCRdb with MiXCR from the immunoSEQ multiplex PCR reads. The sample contains around 53,000 distinct CDR3 sequences, 85% to 95% of which appear only once. V gene TRBV12-3 or TRBV12-4 combines with J gene TRBJ2-3, with 9 bases matching TRBD2. This sequence was found in a human donor with Susac syndrome. The sequencing sample was made of CD8+ T cells from PBMCs. The CDR3 reads CASSPSGAITDTQYF. CDR3 DNA: TGTGCCAGCAGCCCTAGCGGGGCGATCACAGATACGCAGTATTTT.